The 21 T cell receptor beta chains in this list originate from one sample, sequenced in a study of blood T cell repertoires in COVID-19. Assay: immunoSEQ multiplex PCR; the TCRdb copy retains only in-frame clones and omits some. The data contain roughly 170,000 clones, around nine tenths of them seen just once; the ten biggest clones take up roughly an eighth. The sequencing input was peripheral blood. These receptors came from a woman in her seventies with COVID-19, enrolled during active disease.

This chain uses TRBV14 with TRBJ1-6; 7 positions agree with TRBD1. V lost 3 bases to trimming and J lost 9 bases; unmatched junction nucleotides: 5. Germline loops: CDR1 SGHDN, CDR2 FVKESK. The CDR3 has 14 residues. CDR3 DNA: TGTGCCAGCAGCCAGTCAGGGGGGTCTTCACCCCTCCACTTT. It codes for CASSQSGGSSPLHF.

The rearrangement links TRBV9 to TRBJ2-1; 9 positions agree with TRBD2. The CDR3 has 15 residues. Per the germline V gene, CDR1 is SGDLS and CDR2 is YYNGEE. After removal of 4 bases from V and 4 bases from J, the junction contained 6 bases not matched to a gene. CDR3 protein: CASSLTSGIYNEQFF. For the CDR3, the DNA is TGTGCCAGCAGCCTGACTAGCGGAATATACAATGAGCAGTTCTTC.

The V gene is TRBV3-1 (or the pseudogene TRBV3-2), the J gene TRBJ2-5; 7 bases align to TRBD2. Germline trimming cut 1 base from V and 1 base from J; bases unmatched to any gene: 6. The germline V gene has CDR1 LGHDT and CDR2 YNNKEL (reference sequence). This CDR3 is 16 amino acids long. The CDR3, as DNA: TGTGCCAGCAGCCAAGTGGTCCCTAGCGGCCAAGAGACCCAGTACTTC. Encoded protein: CASSQVVPSGQETQYF.

This clone was observed a few times. CDR3 coding DNA: TGTGCCAGCAGTTTATCCGGGACTAACCTCCAAGGATACGAGCAGTACTTC. Translating gives CASSLSGTNLQGYEQYF. V is TRBV27 and J is TRBJ2-7; 7 bases map to TRBD2. In germline, CDR1 is MNHEY, CDR2 SMNVEV (reference sequence). CDR3 length: 17 residues. The V and J ends lost 0 bases and 4 bases, in that order; junction bases with no gene match: 12.

The sample holds a few counts of this clone. The J gene is TRBJ1-2, the V gene TRBV24-1; TRBD1 might be the D (5 bases). CDR1 is KGHDR and CDR2 is SFDVKD in the germline V gene. The V gene lost 5 bases and the J gene lost 3 bases, with 18 bases spanning the gap. The CDR3 runs 16 residues. The CDR3 is CATSAQNPDSDYGYTF. The DNA of the CDR3 is TGTGCCACCAGTGCCCAAAACCCCGACAGCGACTATGGCTACACCTTC.

In regard to this clone: One junction end does not reproduce the germline sequence, and a read error may be involved. This rearrangement joins TRBV9 to TRBJ2-6; TRBD2 aligns across 7 bases. This CDR3 has 17 residues. CDR1 is SGDLS and CDR2 is YYNGEE in the germline V gene. Written as DNA, the CDR3 is TGTGCCAGCAGCGTAGCTTTGGGGAGGGGAGGGGACAACGTCCTGACTTTC. This encodes CASSVALGRGGDNVLTF.

The rearrangement joins TRBV15 to TRBJ1-2; weak D call: TRBD1 (5 bases). Germline V gene data show CDR1 as LNHNV and CDR2 as YYDKDF (reference sequence). V gave up 0 bases and J gave up 8 bases, with 13 bases separating them. This CDR3 contains 14 residues. In nucleotides, the CDR3 is TGTGCCACCAGCAGAGATGGTGGGGGGTCCGGCTACACCTTC. This sequence encodes CATSRDGGGSGYTF.

The chain carries TRBV6-5 and TRBJ1-1; 7 nucleotides align to TRBD1. The CDR3 has 15 residues. Losses at the gene ends were 5 bases for V and 0 bases for J; bases not matched to a gene: 6. The V gene's germline CDR1 is MNHEY and CDR2 SVGAGI. The CDR3 sequence: CASSRGQLLNTEAFF. CDR3 sequence (DNA): TGTGCCAGCAGTCGGGGACAGTTATTGAACACTGAAGCTTTCTTT.

The rearrangement uses TRBV19 and TRBJ2-7; possible D gene TRBD1, 6 bases. Trimming took off 5 bases at V and 5 bases at J, with 22 bases between the two ends. Per germline, CDR1 LNHDA and CDR2 SQIVND (reference sequence). The CDR3 spans 16 residues. The CDR3 nucleotides are TGTGCCAGTAGTGACGAGACAGGCGGTGGCACCCACGAGCAGTACTTC. This encodes CASSDETGGGTHEQYF.

The chain has TRBV27 and TRBJ1-2, with 10 nucleotides matching TRBD1. CDR3 length equals 15 residues. With V trimmed by 4 bases and J by 4 bases, 6 bases remained unmatched. Per the germline V gene, CDR1 is MNHEY and CDR2 is SMNVEV (reference sequence). The CDR3 sequence: CASSSGTGAIYGYTF. DNA for the CDR3: TGTGCCAGCAGTTCCGGGACAGGGGCTATCTATGGCTACACCTTC.

The chain is built from TRBV4-1 and TRBJ1-3; possibly TRBD1 for D (5 bases). The V and J ends lost 2 bases and 2 bases respectively, with 16 bases between them. From germline, CDR1 is MGHRA and CDR2 YSYEKL. The CDR3 consists of 17 residues. The CDR3 sequence is CASSQSPAPRAGNTIYF. Here the CDR3 DNA reads TGCGCCAGCAGCCAAAGCCCCGCCCCCAGGGCTGGAAACACCATATATTTT.

The chain has TRBV21-1 and TRBJ2-4; the table's D call TRBD2 went unverified against the DNA. TRBV21-1 has pseudogene status. The CDR3 extends over 17 amino acids. The CDR3 coding sequence is TGTGCCAGCAGCTTGCGGACTAGCGGGAGAGTCAAAAACATTCAGTACTTC. Translating gives CASSLRTSGRVKNIQYF.

The chain has TRBV2 and TRBJ1-2; the D gene is possibly TRBD1 (5 bases). The CDR3 is 16 amino acids. V was cut by 7 bases and J by 6 bases, with 24 bases left in between. In germline, CDR1 is SNHLY, CDR2 FYNNEI. The CDR3 nucleotides read TGTGCCAGCACCCAAAGGAGGGGTGGGGGATTGAATGGCTACACCTTC. It translates to CASTQRRGGGLNGYTF.

This CDR3 reads CASSPRTGVAYEQYF. CDR3 sequence (DNA): TGTGCCAGCAGCCCTCGGACAGGGGTAGCCTACGAGCAGTACTTC. The genes are TRBV7-2 and TRBJ2-7, with TRBD1 matching 9 bases. There are 15 residues in the CDR3. CDR1 SGHTA and CDR2 FQGNSA come from the germline V gene. J gave up 2 bases and V 5 bases, and 7 bases lay outside the gene matches.

V and J are TRBV28 and TRBJ1-5, with 7 bases aligning to TRBD1. The length of the CDR3 is 12 residues. Germline CDR1 is MDHEN and CDR2 is SYDVKM. V lost 5 bases and J lost 7; bases outside the gene matches: 2. CDR3 sequence: CASSEQGQPQHF. The CDR3 DNA reads TGTGCCAGCAGTGAACAGGGGCAGCCCCAGCATTTT.

The chain uses TRBV30 and TRBJ2-2; 8 bases match TRBD2. CDR1 and CDR2 from the germline V gene are GTSNPN and SVGIG (reference sequence). After removal of 4 bases from V and 7 bases from J, the junction contained 5 bases not matched to a gene. The CDR3 runs 13 residues. CDR3 amino acids: CAWTKREFGELFF. CDR3 nucleotide sequence: TGTGCCTGGACTAAGCGGGAGTTCGGGGAGCTGTTTTTT.

The chain is built from TRBV6-6 and TRBJ1-5; no clear D. The germline CDR1 and CDR2 sequences are MNHNY and SVGAGI (reference sequence). This CDR3 is built from 13 residues. The V gene lost 6 bases and the J gene lost 1 base, with 7 bases spanning the gap. The CDR3 sequence: CASSTRSNQPQHF. CDR3 in DNA: TGTGCCAGCAGCACTAGGAGCAATCAGCCCCAGCATTTT.

The chain joins TRBV4-2 to TRBJ2-7; TRBD2 agrees at 9 bases. The CDR3 spans 16 residues. V lost 1 base, J lost 1 base, and 5 bases stayed unmatched. The germline CDR1 and CDR2 sequences are LGHNA and YNFKEQ. The CDR3 loop is CASSQASGRLSYEQYF. Here the CDR3 DNA reads TGTGCCAGCAGCCAAGCGAGCGGGAGGCTTTCCTACGAGCAGTACTTC.

This clone was seen a single time. Written as DNA, the CDR3 is TGTGCCAGCAGCTTATCGGGACAGGGCTCCAATTCACCCCTCCACTTT. Encoded protein: CASSLSGQGSNSPLHF. The V gene is TRBV7-8, the J gene TRBJ1-6; 9 nucleotides line up with TRBD1. This CDR3 is built from 16 residues. Germline CDR1 is SGHVS and CDR2 is FQNEAQ. V was pared by 2 bases and J by 7 bases, with 6 bases of the junction left unmatched.

This clone has just one count. The chain carries TRBV7-3 and TRBJ1-1; D perhaps matches TRBD1 (5 bases). Per the germline V gene, CDR1 is SGHTA and CDR2 is FQGTGA. This CDR3 is built from 14 residues. The V end was cut by 3 bases, the J end by 4 bases, with 12 bases between. The CDR3 sequence: CASSFSGWVTEAFF. The CDR3 DNA sequence: TGTGCCAGCAGCTTTTCAGGGTGGGTCACTGAAGCTTTCTTT. The whole variable domain, filled in from reference TRBV7-3 and TRBJ1-1, reads GAGVSQTPSNKVTEKGKYVELRCDPISGHTALYWYRQSLGQGPEFLIYFQGTGAADDSGLPNDRFFAVRPEGSVSTLKIQRTERGDSAVYLCASSFSGWVTEAFFGQGTRLTVV.

The chain links TRBV28 to TRBJ1-5; D perhaps matches TRBD1 (6 bases). This CDR3 comprises 16 residues. CDR1 is MDHEN, CDR2 SYDVKM, per germline. V was shortened by 3 bases and J by 0 bases, with 12 bases between the two germline ends. The CDR3, as DNA: TGTGCCAGCAGTTTCTCCGGACAGAATAGCAATCAGCCCCAGCATTTT. Its translation: CASSFSGQNSNQPQHF.